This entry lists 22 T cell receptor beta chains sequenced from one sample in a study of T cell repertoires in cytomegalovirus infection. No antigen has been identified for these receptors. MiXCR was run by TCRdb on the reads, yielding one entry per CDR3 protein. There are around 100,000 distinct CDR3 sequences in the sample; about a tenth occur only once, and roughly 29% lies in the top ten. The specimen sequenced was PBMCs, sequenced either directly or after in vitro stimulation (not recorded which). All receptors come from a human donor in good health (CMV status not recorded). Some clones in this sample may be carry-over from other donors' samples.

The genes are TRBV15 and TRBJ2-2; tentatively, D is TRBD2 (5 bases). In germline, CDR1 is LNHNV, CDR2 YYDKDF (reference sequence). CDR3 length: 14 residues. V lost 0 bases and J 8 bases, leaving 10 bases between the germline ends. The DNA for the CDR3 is TGTGCCACCAGCAGAGAGAGGGTCGAAGGGGAGCTGTTTTTT. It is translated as CATSRERVEGELFF.

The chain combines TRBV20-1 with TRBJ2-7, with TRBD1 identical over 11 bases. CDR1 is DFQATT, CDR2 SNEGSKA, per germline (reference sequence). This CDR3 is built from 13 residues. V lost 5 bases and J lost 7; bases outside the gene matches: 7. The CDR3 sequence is CSALDRGRGEQYF. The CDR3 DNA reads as TGCAGTGCTTTGGACAGGGGGCGAGGAGAGCAGTACTTC.

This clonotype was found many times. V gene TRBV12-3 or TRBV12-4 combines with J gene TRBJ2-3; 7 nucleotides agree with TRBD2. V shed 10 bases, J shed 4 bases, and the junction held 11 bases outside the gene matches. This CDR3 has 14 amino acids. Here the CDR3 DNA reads TGTGCCACCCTGGGGGGGAGTCGAGCAGATACGCAGTATTTT. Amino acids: CATLGGSRADTQYF.

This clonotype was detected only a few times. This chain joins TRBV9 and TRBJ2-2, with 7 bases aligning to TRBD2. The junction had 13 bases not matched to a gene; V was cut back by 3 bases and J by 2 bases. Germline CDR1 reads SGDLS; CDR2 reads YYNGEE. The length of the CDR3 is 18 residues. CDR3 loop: CASSAARDYRSNTGELFF. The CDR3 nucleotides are TGTGCCAGCAGCGCCGCCCGGGACTACCGCTCAAACACCGGGGAGCTGTTTTTT.

CDR3 sequence: CASNQGWTEAFF. DNA of the CDR3: TGTGCCAGCAATCAGGGGTGGACTGAAGCTTTCTTT. This rearrangement joins TRBV28 to TRBJ1-1; D perhaps matches TRBD1 (6 bases). V was pared by 7 bases and J by 5 bases, with 11 bases between. The CDR3 loop spans 12 amino acids. Germline V CDR1 and CDR2: MDHEN, SYDVKM.

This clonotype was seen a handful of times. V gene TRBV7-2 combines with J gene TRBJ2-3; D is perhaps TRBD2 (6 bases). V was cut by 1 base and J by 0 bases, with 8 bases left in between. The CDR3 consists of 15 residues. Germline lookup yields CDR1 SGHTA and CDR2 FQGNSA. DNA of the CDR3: TGTGCCAGCAGCTTAGGGGGACTTAGCACAGATACGCAGTATTTT. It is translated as CASSLGGLSTDTQYF.

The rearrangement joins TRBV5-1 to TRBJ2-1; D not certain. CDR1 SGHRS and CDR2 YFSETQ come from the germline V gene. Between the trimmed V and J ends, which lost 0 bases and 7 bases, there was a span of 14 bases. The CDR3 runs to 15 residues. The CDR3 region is CASSLDSYLGNEQFF. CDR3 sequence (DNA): TGCGCCAGCAGCTTGGATAGCTACCTCGGAAATGAGCAGTTCTTC.

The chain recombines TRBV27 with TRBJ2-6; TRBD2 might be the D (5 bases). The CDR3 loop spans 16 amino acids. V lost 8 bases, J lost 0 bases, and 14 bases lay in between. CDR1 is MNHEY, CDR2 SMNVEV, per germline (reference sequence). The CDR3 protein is CASRRAEASGANVLTF. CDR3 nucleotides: TGTGCCAGCCGGCGGGCAGAAGCCTCTGGGGCCAACGTCCTGACTTTC.

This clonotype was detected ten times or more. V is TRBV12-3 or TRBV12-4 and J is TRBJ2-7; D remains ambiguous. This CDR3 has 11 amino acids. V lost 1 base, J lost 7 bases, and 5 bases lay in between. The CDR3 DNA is TGTGCCAGCAGTTTAGATCTTGAGCAGTACTTC. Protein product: CASSLDLEQYF.

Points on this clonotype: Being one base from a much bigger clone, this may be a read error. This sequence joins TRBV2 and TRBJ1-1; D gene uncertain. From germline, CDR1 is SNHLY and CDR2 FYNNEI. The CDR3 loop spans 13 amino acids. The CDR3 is CASSEGMNTVAFF. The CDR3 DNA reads TGTGCCAGCAGTGAAGGCATGAACACTGTAGCTTTCTTT.

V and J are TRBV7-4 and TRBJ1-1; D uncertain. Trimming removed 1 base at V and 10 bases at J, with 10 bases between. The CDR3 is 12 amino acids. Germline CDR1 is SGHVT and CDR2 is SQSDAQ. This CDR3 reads CASSLGGGRAFF. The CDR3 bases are TGTGCCAGCAGCTTAGGAGGAGGGAGAGCTTTCTTT.

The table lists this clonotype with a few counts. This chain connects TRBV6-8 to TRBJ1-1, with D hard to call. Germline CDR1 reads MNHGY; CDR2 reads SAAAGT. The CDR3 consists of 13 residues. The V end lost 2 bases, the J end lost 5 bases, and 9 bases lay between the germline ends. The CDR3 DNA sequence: TGTGCCAGCAGTTACGGGTTGGGGACTGAAGCTTTCTTT. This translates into CASSYGLGTEAFF.

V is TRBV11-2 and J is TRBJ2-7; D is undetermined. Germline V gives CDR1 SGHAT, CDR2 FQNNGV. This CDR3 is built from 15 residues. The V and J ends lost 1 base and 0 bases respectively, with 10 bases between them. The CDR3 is CASSLGTVGSYEQYV. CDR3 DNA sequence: TGTGCCAGCAGCTTAGGGACGGTCGGCTCCTACGAGCAGTACGTC.

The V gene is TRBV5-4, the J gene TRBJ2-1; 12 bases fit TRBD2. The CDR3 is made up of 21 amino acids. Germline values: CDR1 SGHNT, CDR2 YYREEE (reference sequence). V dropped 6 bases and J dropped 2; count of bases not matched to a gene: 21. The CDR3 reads CASTRRRLAGVGVVAYNEQFF. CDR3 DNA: TGTGCCAGCACCAGACGAAGACTAGCGGGAGTGGGTGTAGTGGCCTACAATGAGCAGTTCTTC.

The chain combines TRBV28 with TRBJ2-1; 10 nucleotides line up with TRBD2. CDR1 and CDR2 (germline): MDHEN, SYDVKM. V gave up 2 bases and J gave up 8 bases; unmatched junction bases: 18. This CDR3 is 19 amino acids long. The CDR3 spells CASSLRVVITSGNRDEQFF. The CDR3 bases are TGTGCCAGCAGTTTACGGGTTGTAATAACTAGCGGGAATCGGGATGAGCAGTTCTTC.

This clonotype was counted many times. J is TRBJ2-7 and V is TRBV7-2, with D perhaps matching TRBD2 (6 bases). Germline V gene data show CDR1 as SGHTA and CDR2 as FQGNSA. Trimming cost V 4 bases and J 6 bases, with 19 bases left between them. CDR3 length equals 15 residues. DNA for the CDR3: TGTGCCAGCAGCTCCACACTTGGGGGGAGTCGCGAGCAGTACGTC. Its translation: CASSSTLGGSREQYV.

The CDR3, as DNA: TGTGCCAGCAGCCAAGGGCTGGACAGGGGGCTTGCTTTCTTT. Amino acid sequence: CASSQGLDRGLAFF. The gene calls are TRBV4-2 and TRBJ1-1; TRBD1 matches at 11 bases. With 1 base clipped from V and 11 bases from J, the junction kept 6 bases outside the gene matches. CDR3 size: 14 residues. Germline V gives CDR1 LGHNA, CDR2 YNFKEQ.

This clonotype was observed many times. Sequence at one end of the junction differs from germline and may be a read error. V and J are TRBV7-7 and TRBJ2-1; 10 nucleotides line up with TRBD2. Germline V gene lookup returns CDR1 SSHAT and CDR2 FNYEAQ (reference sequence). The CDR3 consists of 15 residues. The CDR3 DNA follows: TGTGCTAGCAGCTTAGGGACTAGCGACCACAATGAGCAGTTCTTC. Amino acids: CASSLGTSDHNEQFF.

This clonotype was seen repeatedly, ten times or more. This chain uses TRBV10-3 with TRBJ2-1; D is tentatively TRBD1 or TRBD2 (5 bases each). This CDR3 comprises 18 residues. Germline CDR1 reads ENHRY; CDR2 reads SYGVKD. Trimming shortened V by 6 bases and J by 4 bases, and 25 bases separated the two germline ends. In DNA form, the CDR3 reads TGTGCCATCAGCCCGATGCTAGGGGCCGGTGCGGGTTACAATGAGCAGTTCTTC. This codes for CAISPMLGAGAGYNEQFF.

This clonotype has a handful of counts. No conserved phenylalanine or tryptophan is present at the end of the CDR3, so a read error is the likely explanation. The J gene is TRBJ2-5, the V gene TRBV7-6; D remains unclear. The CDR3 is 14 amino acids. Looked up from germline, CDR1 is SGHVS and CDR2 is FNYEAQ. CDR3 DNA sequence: TGTGCAAGCAGCTTAGGCGGATACCAAGAGACCCAGTACTTA. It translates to CASSLGGYQETQYL.

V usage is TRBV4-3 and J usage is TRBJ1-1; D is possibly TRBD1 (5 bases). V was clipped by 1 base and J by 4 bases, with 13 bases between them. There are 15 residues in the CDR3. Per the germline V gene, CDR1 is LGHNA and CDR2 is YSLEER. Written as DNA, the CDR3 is TGCGCCAGCAGCCAAGTTGTGGGGGGGTCCACTGAAGCTTTCTTT. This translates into CASSQVVGGSTEAFF.

CDR3 residues: CSVGASSNSYEQYF. The CDR3 nucleotides are TGCAGCGTGGGGGCTAGCAGCAATTCCTACGAGCAGTACTTC. V usage is TRBV29-1 and J usage is TRBJ2-7; possible D gene TRBD1, 6 bases. This CDR3 has 14 amino acids. The V end was cut by 6 bases, the J end by 1 base, with 16 bases between. The germline V gene has CDR1 SQVTM and CDR2 ANQGSEA.